This passage covers 6 T cell receptor beta chains from one sample sequenced in a study of CD8+ T cells in alopecia areata. Following extraction, RNA underwent reverse transcription to cDNA, which served as the sequencing template. Profiling relied on immunoSEQ multiplex PCR, and the TCRdb table lists in-frame clones only, not all of them. Of 95,000 to 110,000 clones in the sample, 55% were seen once. The specimen sequenced was CD4+ T cells sorted from blood. All receptors come from a human donor in good health.

This clone appeared a few times. This chain links TRBV30 with TRBJ2-3; no clear D gene. Trimming took off 0 bases at V and 0 bases at J, with 4 bases between the two ends. Per the germline V gene, CDR1 is GTSNPN and CDR2 is SVGIG (reference sequence). The CDR3 is 13 residues long. This CDR3 reads CAWSVLSTDTQYF. The DNA of the CDR3 is TGTGCCTGGAGTGTACTGAGCACAGATACGCAGTATTTT.

The J gene is TRBJ2-5, the V gene TRBV6-1; 8 positions agree with TRBD2. The CDR3 totals 12 residues. The germline gives CDR1 MNHNS, CDR2 SASEGT. The ends lost 8 bases at V and 5 bases at J; junction bases unmatched: 4. The CDR3 DNA reads TGTGCCAGCGGAGGGACTAGTGAGACCCAGTACTTC. This encodes CASGGTSETQYF.

A few counts support this clone. The chain recombines TRBV4-2 with TRBJ2-5; 9 nucleotides align to TRBD1. The J segment lost 2 bases and the V segment lost 4 bases, leaving 2 bases of the junction unmatched. In germline, CDR1 is LGHNA, CDR2 YNFKEQ. The CDR3 totals 14 residues. The CDR3 region has the DNA TGTGCCAGCAGCCCTGGACAGGGGCAAGAGACCCAGTACTTC. The encoded protein is CASSPGQGQETQYF.

This clone is deemed medium-sized (0.01 to 0.1%). The chain employs TRBV2 and TRBJ2-5; D uncertain. Trimming cost V 8 bases and J 0 bases, with 10 bases left between them. The germline gives CDR1 SNHLY, CDR2 FYNNEI. CDR3 length: 13 residues. Here the CDR3 reads CASHGRDQETQYF. The CDR3 DNA reads as TGTGCCAGCCACGGACGGGACCAAGAGACCCAGTACTTC.

The J gene is TRBJ1-2, the V gene TRBV10-2; 9 nucleotides agree with TRBD1. Germline assignment: CDR1 WSHSY and CDR2 SAAADI. The CDR3 contains 13 residues. The J segment lost 5 bases and the V segment lost 6 bases, leaving 4 bases of the junction unmatched. DNA for the CDR3: TGCGCCAGCAGGTCGACAGGGGGGTATGGCTACACCTTC. This gives the protein CASRSTGGYGYTF.

V usage is TRBV18 and J usage is TRBJ1-2; D may be TRBD1 (6 bases). The germline V gene has CDR1 KGHSH and CDR2 LQKENI. This CDR3 is built from 14 residues. V lost 1 base, J lost 8 bases, and 14 bases lay in between. CDR3 residues: CASSPQGVGGGYTF. CDR3 DNA: TGTGCCAGCTCACCACAGGGGGTCGGTGGAGGCTACACCTTC.